This TCR beta chain derives from a study of T cells in Graves' hyperthyroidism and ophthalmopathy. Amplification yielded TCR beta CDR3 regions, with RNA transcripts as the source. The HTBI primer set served for first-round RT-PCR of the TCR CDR3. TCRdb redid the calling of the multiplex PCR reads with MiXCR, one entry per CDR3 protein. The sample includes around 280,000 distinct CDR3 sequences, 13% seen only once; the top ten take almost 8%. Diagnoses were made from clinical symptoms, serum measures (thyroxine and TRAb), thyroid ultrasound and orbital computed tomography. CDR1 is LNHDA and CDR2 is SQIVND in the germline V gene (reference sequence). The CDR3 covers 15 residues. V lost 2 bases and J lost 6, with 14 bases in between.

Sequencing was done on a sample of blood. J is TRBJ2-1 and V is TRBV19; tentative D call: TRBD2 (5 bases). The receptor comes from a woman in her 30s with Graves' hyperthyroidism that later progressed to Graves' ophthalmopathy. The CDR3 DNA follows: TGTGCCAGTAGTATAATTCTAGCAAGTGGCAATGAGCAGTTCTTC. This translates into CASSIILASGNEQFF.